Each of the 15 T cell receptor beta chains below was sequenced from the same sample in a study of cytomegalovirus exposure and HLA in healthy donors. The PCR ran on 60 Vbeta and 13 Jbeta primers. Data came from immunoSEQ multiplex PCR; TCRdb stores just in-frame clones and leaves some out. The sample has about 130,000 clones, 65% to 80% seen once. Sequences were obtained from PBMCs. The receptors here all came from a human donor in good health.

A note on this clone: At one end the junction does not follow the germline gene, possibly because of a read error. The chain uses TRBV19 and TRBJ2-7; no reliable D call. The germline CDR1 and CDR2 sequences are LNHDA and SQIVND (reference sequence). The CDR3 has 11 amino acids. The CDR3 here is CASSIGYGQYF. CDR3 bases: TGTGCCAGTAGTATAGGGTACGGGCAGTACTTC.

The table lists this clone with a few counts. CDR3 coding DNA: TGTGCCACCAGCGGGACTAGCGGGAGGATCCGCTCCTACAATGAGCAGTTCTTC. It encodes CATSGTSGRIRSYNEQFF. The V and J genes are TRBV15 and TRBJ2-1; 15 nucleotides line up with TRBD2. J lost 0 bases, V lost 5 bases, and 5 bases had no gene match. The CDR3 runs to 18 residues. Germline values: CDR1 LNHNV, CDR2 YYDKDF (reference sequence).

CDR3 protein: CATSRGPGGVNTEAFF. DNA for the CDR3: TGTGCCACCAGCAGGGGACCTGGGGGGGTGAACACTGAAGCTTTCTTT. The chain carries TRBV15 and TRBJ1-1; D may be TRBD1 (5 bases). The CDR3 runs to 16 residues. Germline loops: CDR1 LNHNV, CDR2 YYDKDF (reference sequence). V was cut by 3 bases and J by 0 bases, with 14 bases left in between.

This clone was picked up a small number of times. This sequence joins TRBV7-3 and TRBJ2-2; the match to TRBD2 covers 12 bases. Germline CDR1 reads SGHTA; CDR2 reads FQGTGA. The CDR3 spans 16 residues. J lost 7 bases, V lost 5 bases, and 8 bases had no gene match. CDR3 protein: CASSPRRLAGDGELFF. Here the CDR3 DNA reads TGTGCCAGCAGCCCACGGCGACTAGCGGGAGACGGGGAGCTGTTTTTT.

This chain connects TRBV11-3 to TRBJ2-7, with TRBD1 matching 11 bases. Germline CDR1 and CDR2: SGHNT and YENEEA. The CDR3 sequence is 15 residues long. J gave up 1 base and V 5 bases, and 4 bases lay outside the gene matches. Here the CDR3 DNA reads TGTGCCAGCAGCCCCAGGGACAGGGGGTCCTACGAGCAGTACTTC. Amino acid sequence: CASSPRDRGSYEQYF. The whole variable domain, filled in from reference TRBV11-3 and TRBJ2-7, reads EAGVVQSPRYKIIEKKQPVAFWCNPISGHNTLYWYLQNLGQGPELLIRYENEEAVDDSQLPKDRFSAERLKGVDSTLKIQPAELGDSAVYLCASSPRDRGSYEQYFGPGTRLTVT.

The chain links TRBV18 to TRBJ2-7; D remains unclear. Germline loops: CDR1 KGHSH, CDR2 LQKENI. The ends were cut back, 6 bases at V and 4 bases at J, with 13 bases in the middle. CDR3 length: 13 amino acids. The CDR3 loop is CASSPRAAYEQYF. DNA of the CDR3: TGTGCCAGCTCTCCTCGCGCTGCGTACGAGCAGTACTTC.

This CDR3 is CASSYSEDYYEQYF. The CDR3 DNA reads as TGCGCCAGCAGTTATTCCGAAGACTACTACGAGCAGTACTTC. The genes are TRBV10-2 and TRBJ2-7; TRBD2 is a possible D gene (5 bases). Germline lookup yields CDR1 WSHSY and CDR2 SAAADI. This CDR3 has 14 amino acids. The germline V and J ends were trimmed by 5 bases and 3 bases, with 14 bases remaining between them.

The chain recombines TRBV10-3 with TRBJ2-3; D is possibly TRBD2 (6 bases). The germline CDR1 and CDR2 sequences are ENHRY and SYGVKD. Trimming took off 0 bases at V and 4 bases at J, with 11 bases between the two ends. The CDR3 sequence is 15 residues long. Written as DNA, the CDR3 is TGTGCCATCAGTGAGTCCCGAGCGGGCTCAGATACGCAGTATTTT. The encoded protein is CAISESRAGSDTQYF.

The genes are TRBV14 and TRBJ2-3; a weak D match, TRBD2 (5 bases). Looked up from germline, CDR1 is SGHDN and CDR2 is FVKESK. The CDR3 has 11 amino acids. The V end lost 8 bases, the J end lost 3 bases, and 6 bases lay between the germline ends. CDR3 DNA: TGTGCCAGCCGGGGTACAGATACGCAGTATTTT. Translation gives CASRGTDTQYF.

The chain has TRBV27 and TRBJ2-7; TRBD1 matches at 8 bases. The CDR3 is 15 amino acids. Germline CDR1 is MNHEY and CDR2 is SMNVEV (reference sequence). The V gene end was trimmed by 0 bases and the J gene end by 7 bases; junction bases not matched to a gene: 8. The CDR3 bases are TGTGCCAGCAGTTTATCCGGGACAGGCCTCCAAGAGCAGTACTTC. This sequence encodes CASSLSGTGLQEQYF.

This sequence joins TRBV13 and TRBJ2-1; 7 bases line up with TRBD2. The junction had 5 bases not matched to a gene; V was cut back by 3 bases and J by 6 bases. CDR1 PRHDT and CDR2 FYEKMQ come from the germline V gene (reference sequence). This CDR3 comprises 14 residues. As DNA, the CDR3 is TGTGCCAGCAGCTTCATTCGGGAGGCCAATGAGCAGTTCTTC. It is translated as CASSFIREANEQFF.

This clone was observed a single time. The rearrangement uses TRBV19 and TRBJ1-2, with a weak D call TRBD1 (6 bases). This CDR3 spans 16 amino acids. V lost 2 bases to trimming and J lost 1 base, with 14 bases between them. Looked up from germline, CDR1 is LNHDA and CDR2 is SQIVND (reference sequence). CDR3 bases: TGTGCCAGTAGTATATTCCCCGACAGGAATAACTATGGCTACACCTTC. Protein sequence: CASSIFPDRNNYGYTF.

This chain connects TRBV5-5 to TRBJ2-7, with D tentatively TRBD1 (5 bases). V shed 3 bases and J shed 2 bases, with 12 bases lying between them. Germline CDR1 SGHKS, CDR2 YYEKEE (reference sequence). This CDR3 has 14 residues. This chain's CDR3 is CASSSTAETYEQYF. In nucleotides, the CDR3 is TGTGCCAGCAGCTCGACAGCTGAGACCTACGAGCAGTACTTC.

The chain combines TRBV7-3 with TRBJ2-3; TRBD2 matches 11 bases. V was clipped by 4 bases and J by 1 base; unmatched bases: 4. Germline V gives CDR1 SGHTA, CDR2 FQGTGA. The CDR3 runs to 16 residues. The CDR3 region is CASSSTSGARTDTQYF. In DNA, the CDR3 is TGTGCCAGCAGCTCGACTAGCGGGGCCCGCACAGATACGCAGTATTTT.

This clone has only one observation. The chain combines TRBV21-1 with TRBJ2-3; the listed D gene, TRBD2, was not tested against the DNA. TRBV21-1 is reported as a pseudogene. This CDR3 has 15 amino acids. The chain's CDR3 is CARPRGRGSTDTQYF. DNA of the CDR3: TGTGCCAGACCCCGTGGGAGGGGCAGCACAGATACGCAGTATTTT.